This T cell receptor beta chain emerged from a study of blood T cells in healthy people across ages. Across the study: Template switching caught about one barcoded beta molecule for each two T cells.

V shed 5 bases, J shed 7 bases, and the junction held 14 bases outside the gene matches. Germline CDR1 reads SGHTA; CDR2 reads FQGNSA. The CDR3 runs to 16 residues. Regarding this clonotype: Its antigen is not identified.

Combining a sample-barcoded 5' primer with a J-beta primer mix, a second PCR ran for roughly 6 to 12 cycles. TCRdb passed the 5' RACE reads through MiXCR, listing each CDR3 protein once. The sample yields hundreds of thousands of distinct CDR3 sequences, around 43% seen once. Regarding the study as a whole: In older individuals, TCR beta diversity per million T cells was lower, falling roughly linearly with age.

The chain recombines TRBV7-2 with TRBJ2-1; the match to TRBD1 covers 7 bases. The sequencing input was blood. This TCR derives from a man between 60 and 70 years old in good health. CDR3 residues: CASSPTWLTGANEQFF. CDR3 bases: TGTGCCAGCAGCCCTACGTGGCTCACAGGGGCTAATGAGCAGTTCTTC.